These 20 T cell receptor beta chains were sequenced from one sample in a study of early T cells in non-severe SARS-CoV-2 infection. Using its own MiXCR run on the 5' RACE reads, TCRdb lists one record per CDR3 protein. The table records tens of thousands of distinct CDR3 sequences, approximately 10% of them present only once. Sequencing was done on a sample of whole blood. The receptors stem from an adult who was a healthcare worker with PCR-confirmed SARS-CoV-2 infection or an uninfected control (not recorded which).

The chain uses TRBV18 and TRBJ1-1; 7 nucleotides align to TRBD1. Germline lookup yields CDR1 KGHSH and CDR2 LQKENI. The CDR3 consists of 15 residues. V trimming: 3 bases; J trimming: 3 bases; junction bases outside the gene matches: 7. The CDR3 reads CASSPLTGTDTEAFF. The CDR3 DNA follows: TGTGCCAGCTCACCGCTTACCGGGACAGACACTGAAGCTTTCTTT.

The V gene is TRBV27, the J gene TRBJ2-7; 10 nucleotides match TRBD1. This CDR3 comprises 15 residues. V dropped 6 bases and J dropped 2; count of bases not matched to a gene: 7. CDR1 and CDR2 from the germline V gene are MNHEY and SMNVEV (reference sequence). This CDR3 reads CASRLDRGRAYEQYF. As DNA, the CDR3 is TGTGCCAGCAGACTAGACAGGGGGCGGGCCTACGAGCAGTACTTC.

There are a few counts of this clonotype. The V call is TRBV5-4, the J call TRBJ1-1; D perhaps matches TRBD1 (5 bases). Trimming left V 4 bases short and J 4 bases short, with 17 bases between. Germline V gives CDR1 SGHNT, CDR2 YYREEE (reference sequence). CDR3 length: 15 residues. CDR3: CASSGSQGASTEAFF. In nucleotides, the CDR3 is TGTGCCAGCAGCGGCTCCCAGGGAGCTAGCACTGAAGCTTTCTTT.

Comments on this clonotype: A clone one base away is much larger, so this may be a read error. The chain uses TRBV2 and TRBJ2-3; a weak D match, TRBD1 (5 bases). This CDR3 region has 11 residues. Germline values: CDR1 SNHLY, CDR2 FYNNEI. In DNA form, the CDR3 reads TGTGCCAGCGACCCCACAGGTACGCAGTATTTT. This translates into CASDPTGTQYF.

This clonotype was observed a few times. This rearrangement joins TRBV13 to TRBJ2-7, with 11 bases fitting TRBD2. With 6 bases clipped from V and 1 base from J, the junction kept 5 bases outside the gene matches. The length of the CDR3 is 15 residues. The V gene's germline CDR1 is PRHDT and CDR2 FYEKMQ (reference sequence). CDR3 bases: TGTGCCAGCAGTGAATCTAGCGGGGGGTCCTACGAGCAGTACTTC. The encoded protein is CASSESSGGSYEQYF.

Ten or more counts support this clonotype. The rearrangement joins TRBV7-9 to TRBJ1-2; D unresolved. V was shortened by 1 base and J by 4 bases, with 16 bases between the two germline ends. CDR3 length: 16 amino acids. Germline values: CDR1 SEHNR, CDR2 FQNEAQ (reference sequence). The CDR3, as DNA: TGTGCCAGCAGCTTAGGAGGTGACTTCTTTTCCTATGGCTACACCTTC. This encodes CASSLGGDFFSYGYTF.

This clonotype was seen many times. This chain's CDR3 is CASSPPSGGNTGELFF. The CDR3 region has the DNA TGTGCCAGCTCACCGCCTAGCGGGGGGAACACCGGGGAGCTGTTTTTT. The genes are TRBV18 and TRBJ2-2; 10 positions agree with TRBD2. Per germline, CDR1 KGHSH and CDR2 LQKENI. J was trimmed by 1 base and V by 3 bases; bases with no gene match: 2. CDR3 length: 16 amino acids. Complete variable domain (other parts from reference TRBV18 and TRBJ2-2): NAGVMQNPRHLVRRRGQEARLRCSPMKGHSHVYWYRQLPEEGLKFMVYLQKENIIDESGMPKERFSAEFPKEGPSILRIQQVVRGDSAAYFCASSPPSGGNTGELFFGEGSRLTVL.

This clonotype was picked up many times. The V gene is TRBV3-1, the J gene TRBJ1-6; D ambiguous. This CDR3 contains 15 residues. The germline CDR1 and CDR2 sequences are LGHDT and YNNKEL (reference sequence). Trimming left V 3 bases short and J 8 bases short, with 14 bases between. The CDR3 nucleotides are TGTGCCAGCAGCCAGGATGGAAGGGTTTATTCACCCCTCCACTTT. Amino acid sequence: CASSQDGRVYSPLHF.

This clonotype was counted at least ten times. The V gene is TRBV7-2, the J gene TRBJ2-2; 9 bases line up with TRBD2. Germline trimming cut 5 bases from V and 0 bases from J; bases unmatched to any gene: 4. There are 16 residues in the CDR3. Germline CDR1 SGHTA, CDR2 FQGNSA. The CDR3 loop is CASSPWTSANTGELFF. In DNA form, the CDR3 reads TGTGCCAGCAGCCCCTGGACTAGCGCGAACACCGGGGAGCTGTTTTTT. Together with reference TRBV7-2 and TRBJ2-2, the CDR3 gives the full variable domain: GAGVSQSPSNKVTEKGKDVELRCDPISGHTALYWYRQSLGQGLEFLIYFQGNSAPDKSGLPSDRFSAERTGGSVSTLTIQRTQQEDSAVYLCASSPWTSANTGELFFGEGSRLTVL.

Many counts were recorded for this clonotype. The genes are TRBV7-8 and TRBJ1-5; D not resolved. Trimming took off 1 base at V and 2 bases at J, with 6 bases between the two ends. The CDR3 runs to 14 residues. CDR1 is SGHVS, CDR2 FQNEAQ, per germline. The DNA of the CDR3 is TGTGCCAGCAGCTTAGGGGATCGCAATCAGCCCCAGCATTTT. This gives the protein CASSLGDRNQPQHF.

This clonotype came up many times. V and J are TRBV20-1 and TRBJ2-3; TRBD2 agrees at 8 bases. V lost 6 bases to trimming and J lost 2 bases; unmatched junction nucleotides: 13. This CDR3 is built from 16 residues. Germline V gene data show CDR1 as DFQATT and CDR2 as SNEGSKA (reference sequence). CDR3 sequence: CSARPGGAGATDTQYF. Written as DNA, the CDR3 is TGCAGTGCCCGCCCGGGGGGAGCGGGGGCCACAGATACGCAGTATTTT.

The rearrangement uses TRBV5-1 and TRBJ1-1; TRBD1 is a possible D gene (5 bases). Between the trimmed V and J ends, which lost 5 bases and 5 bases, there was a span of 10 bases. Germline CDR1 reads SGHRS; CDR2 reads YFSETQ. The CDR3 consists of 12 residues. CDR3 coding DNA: TGCGCCAGCAGGAGGGGCCAGACTGAAGCTTTCTTT. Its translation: CASRRGQTEAFF.

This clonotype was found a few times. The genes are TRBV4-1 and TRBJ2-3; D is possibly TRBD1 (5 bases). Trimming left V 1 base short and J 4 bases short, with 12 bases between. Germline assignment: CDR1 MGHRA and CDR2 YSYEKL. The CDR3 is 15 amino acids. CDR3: CASSQGGISSDTQYF. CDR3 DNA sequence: TGCGCCAGCAGCCAAGGGGGCATTAGTTCAGATACGCAGTATTTT.

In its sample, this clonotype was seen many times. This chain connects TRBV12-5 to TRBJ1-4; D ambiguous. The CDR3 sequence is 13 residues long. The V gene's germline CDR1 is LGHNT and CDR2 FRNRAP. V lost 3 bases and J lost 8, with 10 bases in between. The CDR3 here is CASGFPEEEKLFF. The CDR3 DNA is TGTGCTAGTGGTTTTCCGGAGGAAGAAAAACTGTTTTTT.

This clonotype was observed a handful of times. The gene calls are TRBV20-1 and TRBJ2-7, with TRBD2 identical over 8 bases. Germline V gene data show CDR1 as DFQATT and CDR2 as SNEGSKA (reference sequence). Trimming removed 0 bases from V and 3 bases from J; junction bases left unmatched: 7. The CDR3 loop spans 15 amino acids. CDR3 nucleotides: TGCAGTGCTAGAGACGGAGCGGGGGACTACTACGAGCAGTACTTC. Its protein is CSARDGAGDYYEQYF.

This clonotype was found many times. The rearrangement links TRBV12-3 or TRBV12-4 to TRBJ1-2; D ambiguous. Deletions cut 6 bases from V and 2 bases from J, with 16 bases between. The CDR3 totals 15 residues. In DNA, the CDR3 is TGTGCCAGCAGCCCACCTGACCACAGAAACTATGGCTACACCTTC. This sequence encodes CASSPPDHRNYGYTF.

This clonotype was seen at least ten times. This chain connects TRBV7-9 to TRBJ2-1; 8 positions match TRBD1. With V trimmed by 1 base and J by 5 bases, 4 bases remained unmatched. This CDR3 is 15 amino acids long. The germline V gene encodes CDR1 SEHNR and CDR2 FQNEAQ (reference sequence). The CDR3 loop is CASSLGDRKHNEQFF. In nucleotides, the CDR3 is TGTGCCAGCAGCTTAGGGGACAGGAAACACAATGAGCAGTTCTTC.

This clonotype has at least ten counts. In DNA, the CDR3 is TGCAGTGCTAGCGAGGAGGGTCGACAGGGGCCCCGAAACACTGAAGCTTTCTTT. It is translated as CSASEEGRQGPRNTEAFF. This rearrangement joins TRBV20-1 to TRBJ1-1; TRBD1 agrees at 8 bases. The CDR3 has 18 amino acids. CDR1 is DFQATT and CDR2 is SNEGSKA in the germline V gene (reference sequence). V lost 3 bases and J lost 2; bases outside the gene matches: 17.

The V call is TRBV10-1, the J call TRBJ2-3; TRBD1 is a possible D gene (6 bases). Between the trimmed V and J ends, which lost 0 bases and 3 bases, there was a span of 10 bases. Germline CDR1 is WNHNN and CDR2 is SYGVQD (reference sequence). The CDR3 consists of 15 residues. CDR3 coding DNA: TGCGCCAGCAGTGAGTCACAGGGCCGGACAGATACGCAGTATTTT. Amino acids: CASSESQGRTDTQYF.

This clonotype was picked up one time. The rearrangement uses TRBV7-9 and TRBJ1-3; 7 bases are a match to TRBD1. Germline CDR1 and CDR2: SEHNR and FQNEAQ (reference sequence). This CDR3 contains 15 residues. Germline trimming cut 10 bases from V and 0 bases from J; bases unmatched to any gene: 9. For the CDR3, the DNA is TGTGCCACCAGTGGACAGGTCCACTCTGGAAACACCATATATTTT. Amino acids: CATSGQVHSGNTIYF. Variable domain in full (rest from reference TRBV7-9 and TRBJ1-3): DTGVSQNPRHKITKRGQNVTFRCDPISEHNRLYWYRQTLGQGPEFLTYFQNEAQLEKSRLLSDRFSAERPKGSFSTLEIQRTEQGDSAMYLCATSGQVHSGNTIYFGEGSWLTVV.